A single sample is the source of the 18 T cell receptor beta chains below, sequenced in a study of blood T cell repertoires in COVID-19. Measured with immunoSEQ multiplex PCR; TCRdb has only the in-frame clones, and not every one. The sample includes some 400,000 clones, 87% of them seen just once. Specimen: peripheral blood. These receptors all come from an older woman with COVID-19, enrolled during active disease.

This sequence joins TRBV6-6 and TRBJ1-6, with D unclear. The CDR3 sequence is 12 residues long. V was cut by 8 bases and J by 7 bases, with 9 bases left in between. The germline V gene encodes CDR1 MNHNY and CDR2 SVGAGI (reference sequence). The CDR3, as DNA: TGTGCCAGCGGTCACAGCAATTCACCCCTCCACTTT. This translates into CASGHSNSPLHF.

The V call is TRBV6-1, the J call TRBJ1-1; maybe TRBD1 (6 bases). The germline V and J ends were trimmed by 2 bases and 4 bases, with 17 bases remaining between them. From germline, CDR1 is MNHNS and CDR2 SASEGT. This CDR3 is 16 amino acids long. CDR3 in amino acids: CASSERGRGTITEAFF. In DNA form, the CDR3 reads TGTGCCAGCAGTGAACGGGGGAGGGGGACTATCACTGAAGCTTTCTTT.

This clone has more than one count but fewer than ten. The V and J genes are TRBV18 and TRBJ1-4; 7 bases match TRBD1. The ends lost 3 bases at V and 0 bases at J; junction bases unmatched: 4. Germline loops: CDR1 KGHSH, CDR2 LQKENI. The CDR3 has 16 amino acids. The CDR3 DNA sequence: TGTGCCAGCTCACCCACGACAGGGACAACTAATGAAAAACTGTTTTTT. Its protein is CASSPTTGTTNEKLFF. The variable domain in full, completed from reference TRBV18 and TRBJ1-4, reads NAGVMQNPRHLVRRRGQEARLRCSPMKGHSHVYWYRQLPEEGLKFMVYLQKENIIDESGMPKERFSAEFPKEGPSILRIQQVVRGDSAAYFCASSPTTGTTNEKLFFGSGTQLSVL.

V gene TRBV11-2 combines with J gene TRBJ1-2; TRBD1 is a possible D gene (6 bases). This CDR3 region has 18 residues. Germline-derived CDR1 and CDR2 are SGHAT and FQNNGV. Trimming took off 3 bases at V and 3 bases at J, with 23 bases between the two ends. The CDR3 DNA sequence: TGTGCCAGCAGCTTGACTGCTCAGGGGCGACTGTATGACTATGGCTACACCTTC. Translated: CASSLTAQGRLYDYGYTF. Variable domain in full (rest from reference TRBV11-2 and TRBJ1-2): EAGVAQSPRYKIIEKRQSVAFWCNPISGHATLYWYQQILGQGPKLLIQFQNNGVVDDSQLPKDRFSAERLKGVDSTLKIQPAKLEDSAVYLCASSLTAQGRLYDYGYTFGSGTRLTVV.

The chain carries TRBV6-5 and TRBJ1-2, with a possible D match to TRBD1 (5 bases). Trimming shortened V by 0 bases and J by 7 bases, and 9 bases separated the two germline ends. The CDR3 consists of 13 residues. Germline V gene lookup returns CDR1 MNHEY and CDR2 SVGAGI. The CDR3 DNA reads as TGTGCCAGCAGTTACTCGGGGGGAGTTGGCTACACCTTC. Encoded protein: CASSYSGGVGYTF.

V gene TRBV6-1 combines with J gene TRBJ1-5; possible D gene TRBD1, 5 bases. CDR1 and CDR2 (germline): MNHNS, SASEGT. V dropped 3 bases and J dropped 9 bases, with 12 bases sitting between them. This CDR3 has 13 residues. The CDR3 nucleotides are TGTGCCAGCAGTGAGACCAGGGAGGGGCCCCAGCATTTT. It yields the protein CASSETREGPQHF.

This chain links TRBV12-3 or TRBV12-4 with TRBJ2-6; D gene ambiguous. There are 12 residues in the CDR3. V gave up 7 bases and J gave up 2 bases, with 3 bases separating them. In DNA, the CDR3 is TGTGCCAGCACTCCTGGGGCCAACGTCCTGACTTTC. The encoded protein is CASTPGANVLTF.

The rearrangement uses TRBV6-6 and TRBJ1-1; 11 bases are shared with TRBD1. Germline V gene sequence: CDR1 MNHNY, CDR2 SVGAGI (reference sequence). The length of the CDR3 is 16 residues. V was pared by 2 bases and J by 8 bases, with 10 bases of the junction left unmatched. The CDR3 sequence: CASSYARLDRGQEAFF. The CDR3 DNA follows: TGTGCCAGCAGTTACGCTAGGCTGGACAGGGGGCAGGAAGCTTTCTTT.

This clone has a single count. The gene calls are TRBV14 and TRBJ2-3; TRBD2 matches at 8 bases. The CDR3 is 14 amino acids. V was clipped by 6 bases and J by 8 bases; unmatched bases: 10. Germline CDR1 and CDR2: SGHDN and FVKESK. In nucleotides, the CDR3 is TGTGCCAGCAGGGCCGGGGGGGGCGGATCTACGCAGTATTTT. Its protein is CASRAGGGGSTQYF.

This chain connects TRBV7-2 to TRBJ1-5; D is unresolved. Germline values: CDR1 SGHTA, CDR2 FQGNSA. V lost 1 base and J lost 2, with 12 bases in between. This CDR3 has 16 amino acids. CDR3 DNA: TGTGCCAGCAGCTTAGGACCGGGGATGGGCAATCAGCCCCAGCATTTT. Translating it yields CASSLGPGMGNQPQHF.

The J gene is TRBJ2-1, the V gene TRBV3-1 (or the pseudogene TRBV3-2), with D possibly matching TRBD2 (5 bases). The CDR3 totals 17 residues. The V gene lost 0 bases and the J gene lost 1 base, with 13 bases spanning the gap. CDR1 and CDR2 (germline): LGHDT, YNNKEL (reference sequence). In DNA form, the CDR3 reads TGTGCCAGCAGCCAAGATCCCCCTAGCAGGTCCTACAATGAGCAGTTCTTC. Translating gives CASSQDPPSRSYNEQFF.

The CDR3 bases are TGCGCCAGCAGCCAATTTACAGGGGGAACTGAAGCTTTCTTT. It yields the protein CASSQFTGGTEAFF. This chain uses TRBV5-1 with TRBJ1-1; 8 bases map to TRBD1. Germline V gene data show CDR1 as SGHRS and CDR2 as YFSETQ. V shed 4 bases, J shed 5 bases, and the junction held 7 bases outside the gene matches. The CDR3 is 14 residues long.

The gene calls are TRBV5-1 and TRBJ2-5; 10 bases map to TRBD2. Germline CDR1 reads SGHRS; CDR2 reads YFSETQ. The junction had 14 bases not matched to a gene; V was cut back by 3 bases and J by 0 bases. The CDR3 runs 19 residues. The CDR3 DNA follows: TGCGCCAGCAGCTGGACCCAACCCTTTAGCGGGGGGAACCAAGAGACCCAGTACTTC. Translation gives CASSWTQPFSGGNQETQYF.

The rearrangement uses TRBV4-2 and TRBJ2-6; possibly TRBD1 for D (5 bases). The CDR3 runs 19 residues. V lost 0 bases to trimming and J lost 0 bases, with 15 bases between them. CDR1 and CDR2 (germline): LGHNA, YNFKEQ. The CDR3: CASSQDVAEGVSGANVLTF. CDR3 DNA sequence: TGTGCCAGCAGCCAAGATGTGGCCGAAGGGGTCTCTGGGGCCAACGTCCTGACTTTC.

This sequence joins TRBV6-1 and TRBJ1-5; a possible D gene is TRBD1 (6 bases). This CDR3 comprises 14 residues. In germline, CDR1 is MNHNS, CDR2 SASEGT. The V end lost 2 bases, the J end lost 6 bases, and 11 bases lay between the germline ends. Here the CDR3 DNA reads TGTGCCAGCAGTGAAACAGGGTCTGCTCAGCCCCAGCATTTT. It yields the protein CASSETGSAQPQHF.

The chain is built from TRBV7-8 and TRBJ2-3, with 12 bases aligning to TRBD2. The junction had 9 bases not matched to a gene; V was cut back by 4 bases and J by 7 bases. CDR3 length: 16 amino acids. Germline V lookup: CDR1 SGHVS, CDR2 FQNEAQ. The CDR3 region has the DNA TGTGCCAGCAGCTCCCCTAGCGGGGGGGCCATGAATACGCAGTATTTT. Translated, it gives CASSSPSGGAMNTQYF.

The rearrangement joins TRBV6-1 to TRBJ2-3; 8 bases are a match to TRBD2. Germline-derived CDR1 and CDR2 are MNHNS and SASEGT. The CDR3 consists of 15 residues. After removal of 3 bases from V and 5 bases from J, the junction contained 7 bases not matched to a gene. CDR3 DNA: TGTGCCAGCAGTGATAACGGGGGGGCAATAGATACGCAGTATTTT. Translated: CASSDNGGAIDTQYF.

The DNA of the CDR3 is TGTGCCGGCCGGGGAGGGGTTGACTACGAGCAGTACTTC. The encoded protein is CAGRGGVDYEQYF. V is TRBV28 and J is TRBJ2-7; 7 bases are shared with TRBD2. The V gene's germline CDR1 is MDHEN and CDR2 SYDVKM. J was trimmed by 3 bases and V by 11 bases; bases with no gene match: 10. The CDR3 has 13 amino acids.